This TCR beta chain was retrieved from a study of OX40 agonist ivuxolimab in advanced cancers. As for the study in general: The study treated patients with ivuxolimab, an agonistic anti-OX40 (CD134) antibody. Dose-escalation cases comprised hepatocellular carcinoma, melanoma, renal cell or head and neck cancer. Partial responses occurred in three patients (one hepatocellular carcinoma, two cutaneous melanoma).

Trimming cost V 5 bases and J 3 bases; bases outside gene matches: 11. Germline V CDR1 and CDR2: LNHDA, SQIVND (reference sequence). The CDR3 sequence is 16 residues long. Generated by immunoSEQ multiplex PCR, the TCRdb table keeps only in-frame clones and is missing some. This table has tens of thousands of clones, about 93% appearing once. This clone was seen just once. The material was CD4+ or CD8+ T cells sorted from blood, obtained in a trial of the OX40 agonist ivuxolimab. The sequence derives from an adult with an advanced solid tumor such as melanoma, head and neck, liver or kidney cancer. This rearrangement joins TRBV19 to TRBJ2-7; 9 bases match TRBD1. The CDR3 sequence is CASSAGTGSILYEQYF. CDR3 nucleotide sequence: TGTGCCAGTAGTGCCGGGACAGGGTCCATTCTCTACGAGCAGTACTTC.